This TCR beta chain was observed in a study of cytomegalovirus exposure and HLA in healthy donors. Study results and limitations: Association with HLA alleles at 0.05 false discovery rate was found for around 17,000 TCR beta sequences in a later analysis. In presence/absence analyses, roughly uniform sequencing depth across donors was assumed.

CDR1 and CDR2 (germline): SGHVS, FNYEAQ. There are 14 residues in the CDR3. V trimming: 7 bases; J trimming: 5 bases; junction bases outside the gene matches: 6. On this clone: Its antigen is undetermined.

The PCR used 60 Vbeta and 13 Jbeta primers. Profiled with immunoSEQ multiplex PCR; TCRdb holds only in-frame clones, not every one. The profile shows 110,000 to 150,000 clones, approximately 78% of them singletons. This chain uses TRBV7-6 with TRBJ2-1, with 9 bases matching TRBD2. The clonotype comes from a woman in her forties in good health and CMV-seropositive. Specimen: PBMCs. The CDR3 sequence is CASTIAGANNEQFF. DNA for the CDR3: TGTGCCAGCACCATAGCGGGAGCCAACAATGAGCAGTTCTTC.